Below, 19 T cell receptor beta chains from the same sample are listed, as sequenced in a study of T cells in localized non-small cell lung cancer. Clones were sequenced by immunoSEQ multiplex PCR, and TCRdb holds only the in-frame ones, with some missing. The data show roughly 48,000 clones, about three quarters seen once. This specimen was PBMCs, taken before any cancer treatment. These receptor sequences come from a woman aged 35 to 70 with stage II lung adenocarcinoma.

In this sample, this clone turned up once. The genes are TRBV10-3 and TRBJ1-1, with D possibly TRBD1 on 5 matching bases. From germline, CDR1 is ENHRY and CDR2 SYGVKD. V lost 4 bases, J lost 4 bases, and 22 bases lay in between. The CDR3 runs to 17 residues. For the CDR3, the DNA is TGTGCCATCAGTGCGGGTATGGGGACCGAATCTAGCACTGAAGCTTTCTTT. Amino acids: CAISAGMGTESSTEAFF.

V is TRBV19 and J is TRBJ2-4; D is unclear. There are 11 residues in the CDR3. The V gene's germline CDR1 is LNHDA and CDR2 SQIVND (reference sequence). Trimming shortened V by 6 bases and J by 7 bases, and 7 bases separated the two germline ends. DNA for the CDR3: TGTGCCAGTAGCGCCGAGAACATTCAGTACTTC. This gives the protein CASSAENIQYF.

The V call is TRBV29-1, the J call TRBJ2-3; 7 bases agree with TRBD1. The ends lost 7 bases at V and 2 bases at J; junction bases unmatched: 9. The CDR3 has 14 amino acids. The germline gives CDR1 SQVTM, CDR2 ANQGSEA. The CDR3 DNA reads TGCAGCGCGGCCCCGACAGGGAACACAGATACGCAGTATTTT. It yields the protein CSAAPTGNTDTQYF.

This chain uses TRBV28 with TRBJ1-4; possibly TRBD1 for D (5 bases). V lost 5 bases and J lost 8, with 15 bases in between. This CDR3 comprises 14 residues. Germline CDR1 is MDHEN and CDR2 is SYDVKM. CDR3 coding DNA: TGTGCCAGCAGTATAGGGACCTGGGACGAAAAACTGTTTTTT. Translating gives CASSIGTWDEKLFF.

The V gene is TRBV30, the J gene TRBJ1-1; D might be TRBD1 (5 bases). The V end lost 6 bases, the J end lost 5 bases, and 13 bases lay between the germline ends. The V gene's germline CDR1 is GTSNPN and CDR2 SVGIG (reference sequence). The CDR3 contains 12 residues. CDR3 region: CACPGRGTEAFF. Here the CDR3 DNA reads TGTGCCTGTCCAGGGAGGGGTACTGAAGCTTTCTTT.

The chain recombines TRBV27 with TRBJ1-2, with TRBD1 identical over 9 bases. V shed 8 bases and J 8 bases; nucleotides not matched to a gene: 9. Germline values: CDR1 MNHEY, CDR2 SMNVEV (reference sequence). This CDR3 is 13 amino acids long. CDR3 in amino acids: CASGTGWVRGYTF. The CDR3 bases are TGTGCCAGCGGGACAGGGTGGGTACGCGGCTACACCTTC.

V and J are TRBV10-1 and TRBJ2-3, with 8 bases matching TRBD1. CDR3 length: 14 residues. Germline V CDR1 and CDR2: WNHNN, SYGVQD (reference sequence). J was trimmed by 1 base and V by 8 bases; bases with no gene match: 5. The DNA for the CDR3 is TGCGCCAGCGGACAGGGAAGGGGCACAGATACGCAGTATTTT. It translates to CASGQGRGTDTQYF.

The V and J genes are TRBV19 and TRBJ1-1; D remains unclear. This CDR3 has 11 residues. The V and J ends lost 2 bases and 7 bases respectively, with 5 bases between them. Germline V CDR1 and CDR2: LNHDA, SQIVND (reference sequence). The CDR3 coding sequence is TGTGCCAGTAGTATAAGGGATGAAGCTTTCTTT. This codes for CASSIRDEAFF.

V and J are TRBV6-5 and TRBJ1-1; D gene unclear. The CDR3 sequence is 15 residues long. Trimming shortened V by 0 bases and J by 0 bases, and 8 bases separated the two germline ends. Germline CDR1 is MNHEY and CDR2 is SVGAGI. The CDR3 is CASSYSPVMNTEAFF. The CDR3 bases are TGTGCCAGCAGTTACTCGCCGGTCATGAACACTGAAGCTTTCTTT.

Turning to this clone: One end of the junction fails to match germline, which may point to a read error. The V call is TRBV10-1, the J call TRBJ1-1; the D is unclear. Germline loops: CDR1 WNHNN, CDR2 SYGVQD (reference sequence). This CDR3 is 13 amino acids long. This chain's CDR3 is CASSEDLESLLSF. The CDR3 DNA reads TGCGCCAGCAGTGAAGATCTGGAAAGTCTCCTAAGCTTT.

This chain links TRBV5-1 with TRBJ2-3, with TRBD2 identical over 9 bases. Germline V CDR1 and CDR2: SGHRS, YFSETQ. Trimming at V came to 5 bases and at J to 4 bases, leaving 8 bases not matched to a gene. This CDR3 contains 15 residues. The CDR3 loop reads CASRLRGGLADTQYF. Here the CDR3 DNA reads TGCGCCAGCAGGTTGCGGGGGGGCCTGGCAGATACGCAGTATTTT.

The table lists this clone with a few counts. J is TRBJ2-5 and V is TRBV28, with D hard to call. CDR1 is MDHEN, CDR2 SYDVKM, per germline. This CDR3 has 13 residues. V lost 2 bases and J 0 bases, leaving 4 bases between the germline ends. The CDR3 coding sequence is TGTGCCAGCAGTTTAAGCTACCAAGAGACCCAGTACTTC. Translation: CASSLSYQETQYF.

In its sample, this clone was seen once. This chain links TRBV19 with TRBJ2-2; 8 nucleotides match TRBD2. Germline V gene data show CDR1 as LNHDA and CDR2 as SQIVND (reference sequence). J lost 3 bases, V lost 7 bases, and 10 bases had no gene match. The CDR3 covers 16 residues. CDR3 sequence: CASTAYGGGYTGELFF. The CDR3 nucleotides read TGTGCCAGTACCGCCTACGGGGGGGGTTACACCGGGGAGCTGTTTTTT. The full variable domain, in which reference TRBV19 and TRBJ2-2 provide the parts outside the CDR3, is DGGITQSPKYLFRKEGQNVTLSCEQNLNHDAMYWYRQDPGQGLRLIYYSQIVNDFQKGDIAEGYSVSREKKESFPLTVTSAQKNPTAFYLCASTAYGGGYTGELFFGEGSRLTVL.

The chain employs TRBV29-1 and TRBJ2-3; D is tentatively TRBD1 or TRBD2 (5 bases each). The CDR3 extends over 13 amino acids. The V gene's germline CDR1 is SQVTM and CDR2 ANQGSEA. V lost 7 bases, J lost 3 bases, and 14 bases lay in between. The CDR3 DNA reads TGCAGCGCCCCGGTTGGGGGAACAGATACGCAGTATTTT. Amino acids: CSAPVGGTDTQYF.

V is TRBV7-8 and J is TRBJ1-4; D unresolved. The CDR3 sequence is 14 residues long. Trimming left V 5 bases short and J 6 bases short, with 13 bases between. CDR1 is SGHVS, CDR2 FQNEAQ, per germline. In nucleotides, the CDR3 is TGTGCCAGCAGCCCTACAGAGGAGGATGAAAAACTGTTTTTT. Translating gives CASSPTEEDEKLFF.

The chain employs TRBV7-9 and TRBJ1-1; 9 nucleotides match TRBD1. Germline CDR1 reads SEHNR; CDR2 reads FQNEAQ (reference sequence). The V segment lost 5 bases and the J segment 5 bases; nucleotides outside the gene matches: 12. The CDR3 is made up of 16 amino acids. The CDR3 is CASSPREQGAGTEAFF. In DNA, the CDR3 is TGTGCCAGCAGCCCCCGAGAACAGGGGGCGGGAACTGAAGCTTTCTTT.

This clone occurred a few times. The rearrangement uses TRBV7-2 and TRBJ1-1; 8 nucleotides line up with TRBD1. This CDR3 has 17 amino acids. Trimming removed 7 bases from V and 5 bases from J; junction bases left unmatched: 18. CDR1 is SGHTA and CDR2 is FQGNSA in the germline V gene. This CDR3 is CASTISPGQGSRTEAFF. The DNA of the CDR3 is TGTGCCAGCACCATATCCCCCGGACAGGGATCTAGGACTGAAGCTTTCTTT.

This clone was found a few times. DNA of the CDR3: TGCGCCAGCAGCCAAGGGGCCGTCCCGGGTAGGGAAGTCGCAAACACCATATATTTT. Protein product: CASSQGAVPGREVANTIYF. V and J are TRBV4-1 and TRBJ1-3; D is uncertain. The germline V gene has CDR1 MGHRA and CDR2 YSYEKL. The CDR3 is made up of 19 amino acids. Between the trimmed V and J ends, which lost 1 base and 6 bases, there was a span of 25 bases.

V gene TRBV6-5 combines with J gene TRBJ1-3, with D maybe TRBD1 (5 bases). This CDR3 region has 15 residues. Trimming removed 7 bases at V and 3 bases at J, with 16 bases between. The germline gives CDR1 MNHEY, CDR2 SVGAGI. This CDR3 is CASTVRGGNGNTIYF. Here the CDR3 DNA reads TGTGCCAGCACCGTAAGGGGAGGGAATGGAAACACCATATATTTT.